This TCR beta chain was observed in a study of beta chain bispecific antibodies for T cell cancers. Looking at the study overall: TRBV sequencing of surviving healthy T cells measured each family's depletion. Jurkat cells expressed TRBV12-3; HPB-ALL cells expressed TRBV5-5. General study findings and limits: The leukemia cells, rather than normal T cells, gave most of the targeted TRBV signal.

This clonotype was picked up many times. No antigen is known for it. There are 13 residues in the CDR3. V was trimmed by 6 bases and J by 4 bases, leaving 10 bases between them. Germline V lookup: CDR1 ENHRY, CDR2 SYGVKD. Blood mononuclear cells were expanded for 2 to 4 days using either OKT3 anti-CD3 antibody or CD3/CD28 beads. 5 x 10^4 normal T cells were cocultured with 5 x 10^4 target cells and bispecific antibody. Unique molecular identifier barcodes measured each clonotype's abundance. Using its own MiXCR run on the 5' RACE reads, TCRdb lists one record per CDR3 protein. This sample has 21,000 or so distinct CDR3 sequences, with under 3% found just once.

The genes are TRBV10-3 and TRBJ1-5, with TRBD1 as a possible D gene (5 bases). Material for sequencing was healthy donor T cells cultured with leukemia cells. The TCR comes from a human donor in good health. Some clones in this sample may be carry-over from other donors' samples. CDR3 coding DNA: TGTGCCATCAGGGGGGGATTGAATCAGCCCCAGCATTTT. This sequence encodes CAIRGGLNQPQHF.